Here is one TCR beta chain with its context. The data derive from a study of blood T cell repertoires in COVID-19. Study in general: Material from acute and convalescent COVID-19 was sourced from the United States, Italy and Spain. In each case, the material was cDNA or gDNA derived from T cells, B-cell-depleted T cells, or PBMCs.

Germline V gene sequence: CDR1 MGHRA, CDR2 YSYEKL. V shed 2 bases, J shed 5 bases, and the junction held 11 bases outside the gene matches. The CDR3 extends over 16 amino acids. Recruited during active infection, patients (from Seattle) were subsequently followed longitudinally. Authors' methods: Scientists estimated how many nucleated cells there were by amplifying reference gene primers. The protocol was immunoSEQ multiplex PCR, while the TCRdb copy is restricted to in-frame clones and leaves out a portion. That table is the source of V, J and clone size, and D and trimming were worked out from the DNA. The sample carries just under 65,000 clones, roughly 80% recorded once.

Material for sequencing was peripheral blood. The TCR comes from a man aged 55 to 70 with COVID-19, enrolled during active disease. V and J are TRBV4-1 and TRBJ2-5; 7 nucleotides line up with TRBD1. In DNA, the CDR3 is TGCGCCAGCAGCCAATTTAGACAGGGTGAGGGTGAGACCCAGTACTTC. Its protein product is CASSQFRQGEGETQYF.